This T cell receptor (beta chain) was captured in a study of cytomegalovirus exposure and HLA in healthy donors. General study findings and limits: Reportedly, fewer N-insertions than the approximately 700-donor mean appeared in an Asian-associated ancestry cluster in a later analysis. Earlier findings revealed that most TCR beta V segments proved productive either about 87% or about 30% of the time. A classifier reportedly called cytomegalovirus status with high sensitivity and specificity.

The CDR3 consists of 16 residues. Germline CDR1 and CDR2: MNHEY and SMNVEV (reference sequence). V lost 2 bases and J lost 7; bases outside the gene matches: 11. As for this clone: The antigen remains unidentified.

PCR amplification relied on 60 Vbeta primers (plus 13 Jbeta primers). Clones were read by immunoSEQ multiplex PCR, and TCRdb kept only the in-frame ones, dropping some. The data show about 110,000 clones, 74% seen once. This chain links TRBV27 with TRBJ2-7; TRBD1 aligns across 10 bases. The sequencing sample was made of PBMCs. The source is a man aged 50 or older in good health and CMV-seropositive. Here the CDR3 reads CASSLDGTGVFEEQYF. The CDR3 nucleotides are TGTGCCAGCAGTTTAGACGGGACAGGGGTATTCGAGGAGCAGTACTTC.